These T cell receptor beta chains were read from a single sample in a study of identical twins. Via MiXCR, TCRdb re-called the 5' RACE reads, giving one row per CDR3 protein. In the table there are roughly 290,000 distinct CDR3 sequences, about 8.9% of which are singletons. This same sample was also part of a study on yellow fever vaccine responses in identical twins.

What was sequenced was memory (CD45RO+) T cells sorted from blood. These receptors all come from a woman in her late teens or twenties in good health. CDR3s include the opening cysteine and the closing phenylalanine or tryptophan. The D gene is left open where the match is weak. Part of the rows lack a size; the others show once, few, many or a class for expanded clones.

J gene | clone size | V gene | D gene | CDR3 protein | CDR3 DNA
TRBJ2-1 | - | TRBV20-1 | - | CSARVDTLLSFF | TGCAGTGCTAGAGTCGACACCCTATTGTCGTTCTTC
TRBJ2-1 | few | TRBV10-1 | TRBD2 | CASSHSGGLDNEQFF | TGCGCCAGCAGTCATAGCGGGGGGTTAGACAATGAGCAGTTCTTC
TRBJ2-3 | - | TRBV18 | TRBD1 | CASSPQDRESTDTQYF | TGTGCCAGCTCACCACAGGACAGGGAGAGCACAGATACGCAGTATTTT
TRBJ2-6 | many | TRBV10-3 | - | CAISDWGRRAGANVLTF | TGTGCCATCAGTGATTGGGGGCGAAGAGCTGGGGCCAACGTCCTGACTTTC
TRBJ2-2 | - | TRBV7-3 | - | CASSPNPFITGELFF | TGTGCCAGCAGCCCGAACCCCTTCATCACCGGGGAGCTGTTTTTT
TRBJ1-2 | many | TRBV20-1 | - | CSASAQGGYGYTF | TGCAGTGCTAGTGCGCAGGGAGGCTATGGCTACACCTTC
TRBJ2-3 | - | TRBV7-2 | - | CASSLGLNVDTQYF | TGTGCCAGCAGCTTAGGATTAAATGTCGATACGCAGTATTTT
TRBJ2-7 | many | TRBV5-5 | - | CASSLEVGSVPYEQYF | TGTGCCAGCAGCTTGGAGGTCGGGAGTGTCCCTTACGAGCAGTACTTC
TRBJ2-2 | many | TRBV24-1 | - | CATSVAAGELFF | TGTGCCACCAGTGTGGCTGCCGGGGAGCTGTTTTTT
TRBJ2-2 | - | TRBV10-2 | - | CASLSDSPRELFF | TGCGCCAGCCTTTCCGACAGCCCCCGGGAGCTGTTTTTT
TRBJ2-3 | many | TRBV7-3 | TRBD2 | CASSPRASGSTDTQYF | TGTGCCAGCAGCCCCCGCGCTAGCGGGTCCACAGATACGCAGTATTTT
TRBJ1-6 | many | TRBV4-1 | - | CASSQGTGSFNSPLHF | TGCGCCAGCAGCCAAGGAACAGGCAGCTTTAATTCACCCCTCCACTTT
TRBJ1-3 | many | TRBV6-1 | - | CASSAGGPGNTIYF | TGTGCCAGCAGTGCGGGGGGTCCTGGAAACACCATATATTTT
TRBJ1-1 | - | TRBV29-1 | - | CSVGELNTEAFF | TGCAGCGTTGGGGAATTGAACACTGAAGCTTTCTTT
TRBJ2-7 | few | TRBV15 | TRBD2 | CATSRDRGVAYEQYF | TGTGCCACCAGCAGAGATCGGGGGGTGGCCTACGAGCAGTACTTC
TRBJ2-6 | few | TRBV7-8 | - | CASSLTGAGANVLTF | TGTGCCAGCAGCTTGACCGGGGCCGGGGCCAACGTCCTGACTTTC
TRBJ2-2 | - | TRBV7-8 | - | CASSLVVGIGGELFF | TGTGCCAGCAGCTTAGTTGTTGGGATTGGCGGGGAGCTGTTTTTT
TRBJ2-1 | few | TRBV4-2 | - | CASKLAALSFNEQFF | TGTGCCAGCAAACTGGCTGCGCTCTCCTTTAATGAGCAGTTCTTC
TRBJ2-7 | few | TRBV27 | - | CASSLFAGPVGEQYF | TGTGCCAGCAGTTTATTTGCGGGGCCGGTGGGCGAGCAGTACTTC
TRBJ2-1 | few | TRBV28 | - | CASSLISGFSSYNEQFF | TGTGCCAGCAGTTTAATTTCGGGCTTCAGCTCCTACAATGAGCAGTTCTTC
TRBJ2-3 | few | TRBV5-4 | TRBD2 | CASGLATSDTQYF | TGTGCCAGCGGACTAGCCACCTCAGATACGCAGTATTTT
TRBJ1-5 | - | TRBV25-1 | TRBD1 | CATGQGDQPQHF | TGTGCCACCGGACAGGGGGATCAGCCCCAGCATTTT
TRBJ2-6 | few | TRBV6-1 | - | CASTEGPTGANVLTF | TGTGCCTCAACAGAAGGCCCTACTGGGGCCAACGTCCTGACTTTC